Listed here are 17 T cell receptor beta chains from one sample, sequenced in a study of graft-versus-host responses after intestinal transplantation (dated by TCRdb to about 2021). These receptors' targets are unknown. This specimen's time point label, interpreted: cells obtained before transplantation from donor or recipient. To prepare the library, the immunoSEQ multiplex PCR assay was applied. The table was pulled from immuneACCESS by TCRdb, which kept in-frame rearrangements only. Such tables lose some clones; where checked, under half of the loss comes from unresolved V genes, and the rest has no known cause. This sample gives around 97,000 clones in total; 93% of them show up just once. Jointly, the top ten make up approximately 1% of the sample. The source material was unstimulated CD8+ T cells sorted from spleen or lymph node cells, sampled before intestinal transplant. The receptors come from a human donor who received an intestinal transplant.

This chain uses TRBV7-4 with TRBJ2-7; 9 bases are a match to TRBD1. V was clipped by 2 bases and J by 0 bases; unmatched bases: 11. The CDR3 consists of 18 residues. Per the germline V gene, CDR1 is SGHVT and CDR2 is SQSDAQ. CDR3 sequence (DNA): TGTGCCAGCAGCTTACGGGGGACAGGGAGTTCCAACTCCTACGAGCAGTACTTC. Its translation is CASSLRGTGSSNSYEQYF.

The chain carries TRBV7-2 and TRBJ2-7; D might be TRBD2 (5 bases). V lost 1 base, J lost 6 bases, and 19 bases lay in between. The CDR3 covers 16 residues. Germline loops: CDR1 SGHTA, CDR2 FQGNSA. The CDR3 sequence: CASSLVGSYPRGEQYF. CDR3 in DNA: TGTGCCAGCAGCTTAGTAGGCTCCTACCCTCGGGGCGAGCAGTACTTC.

CDR3 sequence: CASRGERGRTDTQYF. CDR3 DNA sequence: TGTGCCTCCCGAGGGGAGCGGGGACGCACAGATACGCAGTATTTT. V is TRBV6-5 and J is TRBJ2-3, with 7 bases that match TRBD2. V trimming: 11 bases; J trimming: 1 base; junction bases outside the gene matches: 12. Germline V lookup: CDR1 MNHEY, CDR2 SVGAGI. The CDR3 contains 15 residues.

This chain links TRBV29-1 with TRBJ1-1, with 11 bases aligning to TRBD1. The CDR3 is 15 residues long. The germline CDR1 and CDR2 sequences are SQVTM and ANQGSEA. V lost 8 bases and J lost 4; bases outside the gene matches: 12. This chain's CDR3 is CSSTGTGGLFTEAFF. CDR3 in DNA: TGCAGCTCCACCGGGACAGGGGGGCTGTTCACTGAAGCTTTCTTT.

The rearrangement uses TRBV25-1 and TRBJ2-5; TRBD1 agrees at 11 bases. Germline V lookup: CDR1 MGHDK, CDR2 SYGVNS. This CDR3 has 14 residues. V lost 8 bases and J lost 1; bases outside the gene matches: 3. The CDR3, as DNA: TGTGCCAGCGGGACAGGGGGAGGCCAAGAGACCCAGTACTTC. Translating gives CASGTGGGQETQYF.

The chain recombines TRBV30 with TRBJ1-3, with D unresolved. The CDR3 has 14 residues. Deletions cut 2 bases from V and 0 bases from J, with 8 bases between. The germline CDR1 and CDR2 sequences are GTSNPN and SVGIG (reference sequence). This CDR3 is CAWSFEVSGNTIYF. CDR3 nucleotides: TGTGCCTGGAGTTTTGAGGTCTCTGGAAACACCATATATTTT.

This chain links TRBV4-1 with TRBJ1-1; TRBD1 is a possible D gene (6 bases). This CDR3 is 16 amino acids long. Germline V gives CDR1 MGHRA, CDR2 YSYEKL. V was shortened by 1 base and J by 2 bases, with 14 bases between the two germline ends. The CDR3 DNA sequence: TGCGCCAGCAGCCAAGTGCAAAGGACAGCAAACACTGAAGCTTTCTTT. This gives the protein CASSQVQRTANTEAFF.

This chain connects TRBV5-6 to TRBJ1-1; 12 bases line up with TRBD1. The CDR3 covers 14 residues. V lost 4 bases, J lost 7 bases, and 5 bases stayed unmatched. Germline values: CDR1 SGHDT, CDR2 YYEEEE. CDR3 in DNA: TGTGCCAGCAGCCAAGGGACAGGGGGCTTTGAAGCTTTCTTT. Protein product: CASSQGTGGFEAFF.

The chain combines TRBV25-1 with TRBJ1-6; TRBD1 aligns across 8 bases. The CDR3 runs 14 residues. Trimming took 7 bases from V and 6 from J; bases not matched to a gene: 5. Germline V gene lookup returns CDR1 MGHDK and CDR2 SYGVNS. The CDR3 here is CASIGQGANSPLHF. Written as DNA, the CDR3 is TGTGCCAGCATTGGGCAGGGGGCTAATTCACCCCTCCACTTT.

The chain joins TRBV4-1 to TRBJ1-4; a weak D match, TRBD1 (6 bases). Germline lookup yields CDR1 MGHRA and CDR2 YSYEKL. Between the trimmed V and J ends, which lost 3 bases and 7 bases, there was a span of 15 bases. The CDR3 covers 15 residues. The DNA of the CDR3 is TGCGCCAGCAGCCAGCCACAGGGATCAAGTGAAAAACTGTTTTTT. Amino acids: CASSQPQGSSEKLFF.

CDR3 bases: TGTGCCAGCAGTAGTATCAGGGGGCTGGACACAGATACGCAGTATTTT. Amino acids: CASSSIRGLDTDTQYF. This rearrangement joins TRBV28 to TRBJ2-3, with 8 positions matching TRBD1. In germline, CDR1 is MDHEN, CDR2 SYDVKM. V was clipped by 5 bases and J by 2 bases; unmatched bases: 9. CDR3 length equals 16 residues.

V and J are TRBV6-6 and TRBJ2-3, with D possibly being TRBD2 (5 bases). This CDR3 has 13 residues. The germline CDR1 and CDR2 sequences are MNHNY and SVGAGI (reference sequence). With 5 bases removed from V and 2 bases from J, the gap between germline ends came to 8 bases. The CDR3: CASSRGTTDTQYF. CDR3 DNA sequence: TGTGCCAGCAGTCGGGGAACCACAGATACGCAGTATTTT.

V usage is TRBV10-3 and J usage is TRBJ2-3; D perhaps matches TRBD2 (6 bases). This CDR3 region has 13 residues. Germline V CDR1 and CDR2: ENHRY, SYGVKD. CDR3 DNA sequence: TGTGCGATCTGGGCGGGGAGCACAGATACGCAGTATTTT. Translation gives CAIWAGSTDTQYF.

The table lists this clone with a count of one. This sequence joins TRBV5-4 and TRBJ2-4, with a possible D match to TRBD1 (6 bases). This CDR3 has 12 residues. Germline V gives CDR1 SGHNT, CDR2 YYREEE (reference sequence). Trimming pared 2 bases from V and 6 bases from J, leaving 6 bases between. CDR3: CASSLGGNIQYF. CDR3 in DNA: TGTGCCAGCAGCTTAGGGGGAAACATTCAGTACTTC.

The rearrangement joins TRBV5-6 to TRBJ1-1; possibly TRBD1 for D (6 bases). Germline CDR1 SGHDT, CDR2 YYEEEE. V lost 0 bases and J lost 0, with 21 bases in between. CDR3 length equals 19 residues. In DNA form, the CDR3 reads TGTGCCAGCAGCTTGGGGCAGGGGTTGCTCTCGATTATGAACACTGAAGCTTTCTTT. As protein: CASSLGQGLLSIMNTEAFF.

This clone was seen just once. The V and J genes are TRBV27 and TRBJ2-3; D gene unclear. CDR3 length: 16 residues. V shed 5 bases and J shed 3 bases, with 18 bases lying between them. Germline assignment: CDR1 MNHEY and CDR2 SMNVEV (reference sequence). The CDR3 is CASSVRQLSLTDTQYF. CDR3 DNA sequence: TGTGCCAGCAGTGTCCGACAATTGAGTTTAACAGATACGCAGTATTTT.

The V call is TRBV7-9, the J call TRBJ1-2, with unresolved D. Germline V gene data show CDR1 as SEHNR and CDR2 as FQNEAQ (reference sequence). The CDR3 consists of 13 residues. V gave up 7 bases and J gave up 6 bases, with 15 bases separating them. The DNA for the CDR3 is TGTGCCAGCAACATAGACACCGAAGATGGCTACACCTTC. Encoded protein: CASNIDTEDGYTF.